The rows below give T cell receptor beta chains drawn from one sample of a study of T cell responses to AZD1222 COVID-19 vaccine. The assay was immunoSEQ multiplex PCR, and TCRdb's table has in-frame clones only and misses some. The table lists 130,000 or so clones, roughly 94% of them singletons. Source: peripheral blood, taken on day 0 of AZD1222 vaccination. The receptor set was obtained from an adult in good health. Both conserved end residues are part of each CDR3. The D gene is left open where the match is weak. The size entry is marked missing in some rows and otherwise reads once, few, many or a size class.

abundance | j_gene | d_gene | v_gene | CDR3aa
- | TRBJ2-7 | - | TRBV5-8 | CASSLRGGVEQYF
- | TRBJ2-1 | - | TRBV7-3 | CASSEAVGPKREQFF
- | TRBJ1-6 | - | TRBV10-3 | CAISDRGNSPLHF
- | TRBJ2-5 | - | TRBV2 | CASRVGQGQETQYF
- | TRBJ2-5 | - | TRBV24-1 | CATSRTGTLQETQYF
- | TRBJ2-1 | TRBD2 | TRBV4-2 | CASSKQSGASSYNEQFF
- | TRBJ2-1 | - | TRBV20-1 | CSAGPGEQFF
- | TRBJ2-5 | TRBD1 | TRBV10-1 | CASSPQQGMETQYF
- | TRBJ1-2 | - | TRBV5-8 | CASSSMSGVGYGYTF
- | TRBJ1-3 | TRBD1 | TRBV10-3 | CAIGTAGNTIYF
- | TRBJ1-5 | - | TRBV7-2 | CASSSGPGGFEAQHF
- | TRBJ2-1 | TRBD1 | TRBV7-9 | CASSLVDRGYNEQFF
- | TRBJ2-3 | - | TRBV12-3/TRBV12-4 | CASTVADTQYF
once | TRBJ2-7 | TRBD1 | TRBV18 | CASSAGTGSREQYF
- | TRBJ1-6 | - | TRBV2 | CASKINSEFNSPLHF
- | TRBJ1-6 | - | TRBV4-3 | CASSQDAGAPPLHF
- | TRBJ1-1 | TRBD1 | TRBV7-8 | CASSLESQGATEAFF
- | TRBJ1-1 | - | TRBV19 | CASQGSHGNTEAFF
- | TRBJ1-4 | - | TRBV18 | CASSPMGRQEKLFF
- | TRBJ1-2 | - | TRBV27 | CASSFTFQGIYYGYTF
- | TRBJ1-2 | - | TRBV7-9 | CASSQDTRNGYTF
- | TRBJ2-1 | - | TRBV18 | CASSPSFGGPEQFF
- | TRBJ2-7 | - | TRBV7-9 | CASRTGGYEQYF